This TCR beta chain was profiled in a study of T cells in Graves' hyperthyroidism and ophthalmopathy (dated by TCRdb to between 2018 and 2021). Study-level background: Peripheral blood samples were taken at initial diagnosis, before any treatment was given. A discovery cohort of around 98 patients, about 40 with Graves' ophthalmopathy and approximately 55 with stable Graves' hyperthyroidism, was used to find distinguishing TCR V-J signatures. Prospective prediction of ophthalmopathy was tested in an independent validation cohort of 18 to 20 hyperthyroidism patients and some 17 patients who later progressed to ophthalmopathy. The approximately 90 discovery patients were randomly split 7:3 into training and test sets. In more than 5 Graves' hyperthyroidism patients, the study also compared T-cell repertoires from thyroid tissue with T-cell repertoires from blood. After sampling, hyperthyroidism patients received methimazole starting at 30 mg daily, and ophthalmopathy patients received high-dose intravenous methylprednisolone. The paper describes TCR Vbeta CDR3 sequencing of about 140 peripheral blood samples, made up of 43 ophthalmopathy patients, some 76 hyperthyroidism patients and roughly 17 progressor patients.

Ophthalmopathy patients had moderately to severely active disease, Clinical Activity Score of at least 3, NOSPECS grade of at least 4, and duration under 3 months. Exclusion was applied to patients with uncontrolled infections, other autoimmune diseases, pregnancy or lactation. Diagnoses were based on clinical symptoms, serum thyroxine and TRAb, thyroid ultrasound and orbital computed tomography. Ficoll-Paque density gradient centrifugation was used to isolate PBMCs from about 9.4 ml of fresh peripheral blood. Total RNA was extracted using Trizol reagent, and RNA quality was assessed on an Agilent 2100 Bioanalyzer. Paper-wide results and their limitations: Sample size was not statistically predetermined, and investigators were not blinded to group allocation. Most expanded thyroid clonotypes (frequency above 0.001) were also detected in blood, suggesting blood repertoires may reflect thyroid immune responses. In validation, progression to ophthalmopathy was predicted by the model with nearly 71% sensitivity and about 72% specificity, a median of approximately 7.1 months before onset. A 13 V-J signature model separated ophthalmopathy from stable hyperthyroidism, with 87.88% sensitivity and around 84% specificity in cross-validation and 80%/75% in testing.

Amplification of TCR beta CDR3 regions was carried out from RNA transcripts. The first round of RT-PCR for the TCR CDR3 was performed with the HTBI primer set and the Qiagen OneStep RT-PCR kit. Libraries were constructed in a second round of multiplex PCR, after which size selection and purification were carried out. Sequencing of the libraries was done on an Illumina HiSeq2000 using paired-end 100 bp reads. In the authors' own workflow: SOAPnuke was used to process the raw data, with reads discarded if the reads contained adapters or uncalled bases, had a mean Phred below 15, or lacked an exact constant-primer or identifier match. COPE v1.2.5 was used to merge the high-quality paired reads, and each unique nucleotide sequence was defined as a clonotype. Clonotypes were aligned to IMGT TRBV, TRBD and TRBJ reference segments using MiTCR v1.1. The analysis included only V-J combinations with a frequency above 0.0001, which together covered 99% to 99.2% of the repertoires. The TCS score was defined as the ratio of F50 (clonal expansion) to E x V (chaos), calculated using BLOSUM62-based TCRdist between CDR3 peptides within each V-J. Welch's t-statistics and random forest reduced some 510 V-J features to 13, which were used in a naive Bayes classifier (R e1071). Thyroid-blood repertoire similarity was quantified with the Morisita-Horn index. TCRdb cleaned the public reads at Q25 with fastp, built clones with MiXCR and kept in-frame beta chains. Entries that share a CDR3 protein sequence are merged under the most common genes and DNA. The V and J calls were not made by the authors but by TCRdb's processing. This sample lists around 610,000 distinct CDR3 sequences; approximately 15% were detected once. Approximately 4.3% of the sample is held by the ten biggest clonotypes.

This clonotype was detected ten times or more. What antigen it recognizes has not been identified. No base-level quality is on record; no much larger clone is a single base apart. From its cysteine to its phenylalanine, the CDR3 spans 18 amino acids. The read is trimmed to its CDR3 DNA, 54 bases read in frame from base 1. V has 1 base trimmed and J has 7 bases trimmed; junction bases matching no gene number 13. The germline V gene gives CDR1 as SGHVS and CDR2 as FQNEAQ. Sequencing used blood. Rearrangement joined TRBV7-8 to TRBJ1-2; 12 nucleotides in the junction match TRBD1. This TCR came from a woman in her 40s with Graves' ophthalmopathy. Read as DNA, the sequence is TGTGCCAGCAGCTTAGTGCGGGGACAGGGGGCTAATTCCGGTGGCTACACCTTC. The encoded protein is CASSLVRGQGANSGGYTF. Here the CDR3 is joined to the reference TRBV7-8 and TRBJ1-2 genes, and the full variable domain is: GAGVSQSPRYKVAKRGQDVALRCDPISGHVSLFWYQQALGQGPEFLTYFQNEAQLDKSGLPSDRFFAERPEGSVSTLKIQRTQQEDSAVYLCASSLVRGQGANSGGYTFGSGTRLTVV.